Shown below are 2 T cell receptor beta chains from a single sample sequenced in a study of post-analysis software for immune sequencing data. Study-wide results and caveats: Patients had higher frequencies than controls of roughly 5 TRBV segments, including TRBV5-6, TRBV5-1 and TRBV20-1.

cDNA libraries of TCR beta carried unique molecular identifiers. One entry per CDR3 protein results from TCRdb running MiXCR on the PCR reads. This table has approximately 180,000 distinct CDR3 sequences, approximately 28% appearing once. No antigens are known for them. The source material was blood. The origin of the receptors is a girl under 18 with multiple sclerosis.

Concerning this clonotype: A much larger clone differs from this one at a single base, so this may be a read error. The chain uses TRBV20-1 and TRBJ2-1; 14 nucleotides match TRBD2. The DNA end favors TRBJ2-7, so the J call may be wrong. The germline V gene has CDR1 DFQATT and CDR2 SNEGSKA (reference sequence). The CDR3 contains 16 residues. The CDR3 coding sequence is TGCAGTGCCCTTGGACTAGCGGGAGGTAAAGACAATGAGCAGTACTTC. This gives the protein CSALGLAGGKDNEQYF.

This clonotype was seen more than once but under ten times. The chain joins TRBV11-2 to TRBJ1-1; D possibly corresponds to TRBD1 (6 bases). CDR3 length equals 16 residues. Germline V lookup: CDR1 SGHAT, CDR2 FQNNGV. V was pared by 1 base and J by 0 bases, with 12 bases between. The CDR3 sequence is CASSLGQALMNTEAFF. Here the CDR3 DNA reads TGTGCCAGCAGCTTAGGACAGGCGCTCATGAACACTGAAGCTTTCTTT.